The text below deals with one T cell receptor (beta chain). The CDR3 covers 14 residues. V lost 6 bases to trimming and J lost 5 bases; unmatched junction nucleotides: 6. Germline V gene sequence: CDR1 MNHEY, CDR2 SMNVEV (reference sequence). This record belongs to a study of blood T cell repertoires in COVID-19. Study at large: The United States, Italy and Spain were the sources of the acute and convalescent COVID-19 samples. Sources were T cells, B-cell-depleted T cells, or PBMCs; the material itself was cDNA or gDNA.

In the study's own analysis: Reference gene primer amplification yielded estimated nucleated cell counts. The repertoire was sequenced with immunoSEQ multiplex PCR; TCRdb's copy has only in-frame clones and lacks some. Clonal size and the V and J genes are those of that table, whereas D and trimming came from the DNA. The table has some 150,000 clones, about 91% seen once. The chain couples TRBV27 to TRBJ1-1; 10 bases agree with TRBD1. The sequenced sample consisted of peripheral blood. The clonotype comes from an older woman who had recovered from COVID-19. CDR3 in DNA: TGTGCCAGCAGGGATTGGGACAGGGGTACTGAAGCTTTCTTT. Translated, it gives CASRDWDRGTEAFF.